A selection of T cell receptor beta chains follows, all from one sample in a study of brain T cells in children with intractable seizures. The repertoire was sequenced with immunoSEQ multiplex PCR; TCRdb's copy has only in-frame clones and lacks some. This table holds roughly 69,000 clones, roughly 95% found once. Sequencing was performed on peripheral blood, taken at surgery. Source of these receptors: a boy under three years old with focal cortical dysplasia and intractable seizures. The CDR3 runs from the conserved cysteine through the conserved F or W. A D gene is named only where the DNA matches it firmly. Clone size is stated in some rows and not others, as once, few, many or a class when expanded.

CDR3 protein	CDR3 DNA	D gene	J gene	V gene	clone size
CASSRETGLQPQHF	TGTGCCAGTAGTAGGGAGACAGGGTTGCAGCCCCAGCATTTT	TRBD1	TRBJ1-5	TRBV19	-
CASSLTGTGLYEQYF	TGTGCCAGCAGTTTGACCGGGACAGGGCTCTACGAGCAGTACTTC	TRBD1	TRBJ2-7	TRBV27	-
CASSRNRGNYGYTF	TGTGCCAGCAGTAGGAACCGCGGTAACTATGGCTACACCTTC	-	TRBJ1-2	TRBV6-5	-
CASSQDRSKSNEKLFF	TGCGCCAGCAGCCAAGACAGGAGTAAATCTAATGAAAAACTGTTTTTT	-	TRBJ1-4	TRBV5-1	-
CASRTGTGRTDTQYF	TGCGCCAGCAGGACCGGGACAGGGAGGACAGATACGCAGTATTTT	TRBD1	TRBJ2-3	TRBV10-2	-
CASSRLRTSGRNEQFF	TGTGCCAGCAGCCGTCTGCGGACTAGCGGGAGGAATGAGCAGTTCTTC	TRBD2	TRBJ2-1	TRBV5-5	-
CASSYSSGHEQYF	TGTGCCAGCAGTTACTCGAGTGGCCACGAGCAGTACTTC	-	TRBJ2-7	TRBV6-5	-
CASSYSMGKPQHF	TGTGCCAGCAGTTACTCGATGGGTAAGCCCCAGCATTTT	-	TRBJ1-5	TRBV6-6	-
CASSSVAENNEQFF	TGTGCCAGCAGCTCGGTAGCGGAGAACAATGAGCAGTTCTTC	-	TRBJ2-1	TRBV11-3	-
CASSFREKNSPLHF	TGTGCCAGCAGTTTCAGGGAAAAAAATTCACCCCTCCACTTT	-	TRBJ1-6	TRBV28	-
CASSQERDRASNSPLHF	TGTGCCAGCAGCCAAGAGAGGGACAGGGCTAGCAATTCACCCCTCCACTTT	TRBD1	TRBJ1-6	TRBV4-2	-
CASSPQGAIGNTIYF	TGTGCCAGCAGTCCACAGGGAGCGATAGGAAACACCATATATTTT	-	TRBJ1-3	TRBV6-5	-
CASSFVGARSYEQYF	TGTGCCAGCAGTTTTGTGGGGGCTAGGTCCTACGAGCAGTACTTC	-	TRBJ2-7	TRBV27	once
CASSLAQVATEAFF	TGTGCCAGCAGCTTGGCACAGGTAGCCACTGAAGCTTTCTTT	-	TRBJ1-1	TRBV5-5	once
CAISDKDSSYEQYF	TGTGCCATCAGTGACAAAGACAGTTCCTACGAGCAGTACTTC	-	TRBJ2-7	TRBV10-3	-
CASSFAGGAYGYTF	TGTGCCAGCAGCTTTGCAGGGGGCGCCTATGGCTACACCTTC	TRBD1	TRBJ1-2	TRBV7-9	-
CASSKPGQGASPLHF	TGCGCCAGCAGCAAACCGGGACAGGGGGCATCACCCCTCCACTTT	TRBD1	TRBJ1-6	TRBV5-1	-
CASSLDRDSPLHF	TGTGCCAGCAGTTTAGACAGGGATTCACCCCTCCACTTT	-	TRBJ1-6	TRBV12-3/TRBV12-4	-
CASSSIRTSGRLLMNNEQFF	TGTGCCAGCAGCTCGATACGGACTAGCGGGAGGCTCCTCATGAACAATGAGCAGTTCTTC	TRBD2	TRBJ2-1	TRBV7-8	-
CASSYLSSGRETQYF	TGTGCCAGCAGTTACTTGAGTAGCGGCCGAGAGACCCAGTACTTC	-	TRBJ2-5	TRBV6-5	-
CASRTGLGPNEAFF	TGTGCCAGTAGGACAGGGTTGGGACCCAATGAAGCTTTCTTT	TRBD1	TRBJ1-1	TRBV19	-
CASSSRSNRLAGGGEQFF	TGTGCCAGCAGCTCGCGGTCCAACCGGCTAGCGGGAGGCGGTGAGCAGTTCTTC	TRBD2	TRBJ2-1	TRBV7-2	-
CASSQDGGRWGRSDTQYF	TGCGCCAGCAGCCAAGACGGGGGGCGATGGGGTCGATCAGATACGCAGTATTTT	-	TRBJ2-3	TRBV4-1	-
CASSEDIWADTQYF	TGTGCCAGCAGTGAAGATATTTGGGCAGATACGCAGTATTTT	-	TRBJ2-3	TRBV2	once
CASVKGGTDTQYF	TGTGCCAGCGTGAAGGGGGGCACAGATACGCAGTATTTT	-	TRBJ2-3	TRBV6-4	-
CASSQEGLGGGYGYTF	TGCGCCAGCAGCCAAGAGGGACTCGGGGGCGGCTATGGCTACACCTTC	-	TRBJ1-2	TRBV4-1	-
CASSPPTGVTEAFF	TGTGCCAGCTCACCGCCGACAGGGGTGACTGAAGCTTTCTTT	TRBD1	TRBJ1-1	TRBV18	-
CASSRPGQGQETQYF	TGCGCCAGCAGCCGCCCCGGACAGGGCCAAGAGACCCAGTACTTC	TRBD1	TRBJ2-5	TRBV4-1	-
CASSDRNSYEQYF	TGTGCCAGCAGTGACAGGAACTCCTACGAGCAGTACTTC	-	TRBJ2-7	TRBV6-1	-
CAISEYRGRNEQYF	TGTGCCATCAGTGAGTACCGGGGCCGGAACGAGCAGTACTTC	-	TRBJ2-7	TRBV10-3	-
CASNAPGTASGYTF	TGTGCCAGCAACGCGCCTGGGACAGCAAGTGGCTACACCTTC	TRBD1	TRBJ1-2	TRBV5-8	-
CASSLGGPANYGYTF	TGTGCCAGCAGCTTAGGCGGTCCGGCTAACTATGGCTACACCTTC	-	TRBJ1-2	TRBV7-6	few
CASSQEPLRGSGNEQFF	TGCGCCAGCAGCCAAGAACCCTTGAGGGGTTCGGGCAATGAGCAGTTCTTC	-	TRBJ2-1	TRBV4-1	-
CASSRGDTQYF	TGTGCCAGCAGCCGGGGAGATACGCAGTATTTT	-	TRBJ2-3	TRBV7-9	-
CASKQHLNTEAFF	TGTGCCAGCAAACAGCATTTGAACACTGAAGCTTTCTTT	-	TRBJ1-1	TRBV7-2	-
CASSLGLLNEQFF	TGTGCCAGCAGCTTGGGACTGCTCAATGAGCAGTTCTTC	-	TRBJ2-1	TRBV11-3	once
CASSKRHGGYNEQFF	TGTGCCAGCAGCAAACGGCACGGGGGTTACAATGAGCAGTTCTTC	-	TRBJ2-1	TRBV14	-